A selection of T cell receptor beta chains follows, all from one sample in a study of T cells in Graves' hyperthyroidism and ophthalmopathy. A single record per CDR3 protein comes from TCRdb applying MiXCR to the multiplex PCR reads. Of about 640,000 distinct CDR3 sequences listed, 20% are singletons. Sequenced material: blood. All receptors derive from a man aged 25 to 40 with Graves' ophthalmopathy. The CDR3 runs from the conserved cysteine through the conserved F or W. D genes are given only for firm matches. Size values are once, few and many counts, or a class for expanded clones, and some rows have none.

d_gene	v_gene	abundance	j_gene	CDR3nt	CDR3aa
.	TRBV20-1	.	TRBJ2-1	TGCAGTGCTAGAGTTCCAACGGCCTGCAATGAGCAGTTCTTC	CSARVPTACNEQFF
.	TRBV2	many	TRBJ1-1	TGTGCCAGCAGTGAAGGGCCAGGGGCGAGGACTGAAGCTTTCTTT	CASSEGPGARTEAFF
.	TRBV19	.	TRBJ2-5	TGTGCCAGTAGTATAGATCCGGCGGGGTCCGAGACCCAGTACTTC	CASSIDPAGSETQYF
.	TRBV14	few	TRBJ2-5	TGTGCCAGCAGCCAAGATTGGGGCCAAGAGACCCAGTACTTC	CASSQDWGQETQYF
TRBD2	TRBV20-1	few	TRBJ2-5	TGCAGTGCTGACGGGACTAGCGGGAGGGATGAGACCCAGTACTTC	CSADGTSGRDETQYF
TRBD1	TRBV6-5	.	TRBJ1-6	TGTGCCAGCAGTTACTCGGGGACAGGGGGCAATTCACCCCTCCACTTT	CASSYSGTGGNSPLHF
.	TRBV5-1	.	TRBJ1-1	TGCGCCAGCAGCTTCCGGTGGGGCCAGAACACTGAAGCTTTCTTT	CASSFRWGQNTEAFF
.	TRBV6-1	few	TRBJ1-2	TGTGCCAGCAGTGAAGGACGGATTAACTATGGCTACACCTTC	CASSEGRINYGYTF
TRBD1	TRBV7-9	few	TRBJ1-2	TGTGCCAGCAGCGATGAAACAGGGGCCTCTAACTATGGCTACACCTTC	CASSDETGASNYGYTF
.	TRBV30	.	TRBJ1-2	TGTGCCCGGAGAAAACCACCCTATGGCTACACCTTC	CARRKPPYGYTF
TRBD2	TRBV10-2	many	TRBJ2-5	TGCGCCAGCAGTCCCCAGCGGGAGTGGGAGACCCAGTACTTC	CASSPQREWETQYF
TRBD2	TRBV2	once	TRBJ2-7	TGTGCCAGCAGTCTTAGGAGCGGGGCGGCCTACGAGCAGTACTTC	CASSLRSGAAYEQYF
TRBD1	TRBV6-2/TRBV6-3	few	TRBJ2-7	TGTGCCAGCAGTTACGGGGACAGGGGAAGGTTATACTCCTACGAGCAGTACTTC	CASSYGDRGRLYSYEQYF
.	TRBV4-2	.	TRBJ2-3	TGTGCCAGCAGCCAAGATGGGGCCCGAATGACAGATACGCAGTATTTT	CASSQDGARMTDTQYF
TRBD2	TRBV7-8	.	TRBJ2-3	TGTGCCAGCAGCTATCTAGCGGGGGCCACAGATACGCAGTATTTT	CASSYLAGATDTQYF
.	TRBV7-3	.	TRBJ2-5	TGTGCCAGCAGCTGGGGGGCAGGGGAGACCCAGTACTTC	CASSWGAGETQYF
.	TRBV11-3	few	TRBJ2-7	TGTGCCAGCAGCTTGAATCTTCTCTCCGAGCAGTACTTC	CASSLNLLSEQYF
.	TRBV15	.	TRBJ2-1	TGTGCCACCAGCAGAGATGGATTCACGAATATGGTTGAGCAGTTCTTC	CATSRDGFTNMVEQFF
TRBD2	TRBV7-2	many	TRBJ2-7	TGTGCCAGCAGCACCACTAGCGGGTTATACGAGCAGTACTTC	CASSTTSGLYEQYF
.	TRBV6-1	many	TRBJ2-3	TGTGCCAGCAGTGAAAGGAGCGTGTCTAGCACAGATACGCAGTATTTT	CASSERSVSSTDTQYF
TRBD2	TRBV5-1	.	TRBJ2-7	TGCGCCAGCAGCTTGGTCGCGGGAGAGTACGAGCAGTACTTC	CASSLVAGEYEQYF
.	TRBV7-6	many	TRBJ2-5	TGTGCCAGCAGCTTACAGGGGGAGACCCAGTACTTC	CASSLQGETQYF
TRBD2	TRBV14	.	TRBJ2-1	TGTGCCAGCAGCCAAGCTGGACAGGGTAGCGGGAGGTCTTATGAGCAGTTCTTC	CASSQAGQGSGRSYEQFF
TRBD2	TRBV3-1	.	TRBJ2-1	TGTGCCAGCAGCGAAGATGGGCTAGCGGGAGCACTTGAGCAGTTCTTC	CASSEDGLAGALEQFF
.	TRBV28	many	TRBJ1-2	TGTGCCAGCAGCGGGGGGACGGCCTATGGCTACACCTTC	CASSGGTAYGYTF
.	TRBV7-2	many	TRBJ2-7	TGTGCCAGCAGCCATAGTGGTTACGAGCAGTACTTC	CASSHSGYEQYF
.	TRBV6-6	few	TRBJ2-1	TGTGCCAGCAGTTACTCTCGCGCCCTCGCCTTTGAGCAGTTCTTC	CASSYSRALAFEQFF
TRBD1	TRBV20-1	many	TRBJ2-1	TGCAGTGCTAGACCCGGGACAGGGGTTTATAAGCAGTTCTTC	CSARPGTGVYKQFF
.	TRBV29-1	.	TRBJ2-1	TGCAGCGCTCCGGGACAGGGGCGACTAGCGGGTGGGGATGAGCAGTTCTTC	CSAPGQGRLAGGDEQFF
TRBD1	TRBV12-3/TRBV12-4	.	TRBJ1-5	TGTGCCAGCAGGCCCCCGGGACAGGGTGTTCAGCCCCAGCATTTT	CASRPPGQGVQPQHF
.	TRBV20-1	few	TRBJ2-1	TGCAGTGCAGATAGCAACGACTTCGGTAATGTCAATGAGCAGTTCTTC	CSADSNDFGNVNEQFF
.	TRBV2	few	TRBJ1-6	TGTGCCAGAAGATCTCCTTGGGAGGGGGTTAATTCACCCCTCCACTTT	CARRSPWEGVNSPLHF
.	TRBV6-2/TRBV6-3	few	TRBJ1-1	TGTGCCAGCAGTTATCCTAGGGCGGGGAGGGAGAACACTGAAGCTTTCTTT	CASSYPRAGRENTEAFF
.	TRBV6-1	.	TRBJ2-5	TGTGCCAGCAGTTTTTCTTCGGGACCGGGGGAGACCCAGTACTTC	CASSFSSGPGETQYF
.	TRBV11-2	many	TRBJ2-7	TGTGCCAGCAGCTTCAGTCACAGCACCTACGAGCAGTACTTC	CASSFSHSTYEQYF
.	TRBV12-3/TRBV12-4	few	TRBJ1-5	TGTGCCAGCAGTCAGTCCTATAGCAATCAGCCCCAGCATTTT	CASSQSYSNQPQHF
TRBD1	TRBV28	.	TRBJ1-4	TGTGCCAGCAGTTTCCAAGGCAGGGGGCGGGAAAAACTGTTTTTT	CASSFQGRGREKLFF
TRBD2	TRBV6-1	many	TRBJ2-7	TGTGCCAGCAGGGCCCCCTCGAGCGGGAGGAGCTACGAGCAGTACTTC	CASRAPSSGRSYEQYF
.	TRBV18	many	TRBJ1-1	TGTGCCAGCTCACGGACGGTGAACACTGAAGCTTTCTTT	CASSRTVNTEAFF
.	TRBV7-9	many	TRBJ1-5	TGTGCCAGCAGCTCCGAACAGGGTCAGCCCCAGCATTTT	CASSSEQGQPQHF
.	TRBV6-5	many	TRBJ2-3	TGTGCCAGCAGTCGGGATGGGGCGACAGATACGCAGTATTTT	CASSRDGATDTQYF
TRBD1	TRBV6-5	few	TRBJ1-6	TGTGCCAGCAGTTACTCTACGACAGGGACTAGGACACCCCTCCACTTT	CASSYSTTGTRTPLHF
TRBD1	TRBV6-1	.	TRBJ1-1	TGTGCCAGCAGTGTCGACCGGGACAGAGGTGAAGCTTTCTTT	CASSVDRDRGEAFF
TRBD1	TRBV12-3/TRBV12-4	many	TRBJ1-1	TGTGCCAGCAAGGAGGGCCTGACAGGGCTAGCTTTCTTT	CASKEGLTGLAFF
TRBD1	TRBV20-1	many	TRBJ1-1	TGCAGTGCTATTCTACAGGGGTCGGAAGCTTTCTTT	CSAILQGSEAFF
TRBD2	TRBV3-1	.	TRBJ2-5	TGTGCCAGCAGCCAAGAACGTCTAGCGGAGTACCAAGAGACCCAGTACTTC	CASSQERLAEYQETQYF
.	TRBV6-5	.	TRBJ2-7	TGTGCCAGCAGTTACACGGCTTGGACTCGAGATGAGGAGCAGTACTTC	CASSYTAWTRDEEQYF